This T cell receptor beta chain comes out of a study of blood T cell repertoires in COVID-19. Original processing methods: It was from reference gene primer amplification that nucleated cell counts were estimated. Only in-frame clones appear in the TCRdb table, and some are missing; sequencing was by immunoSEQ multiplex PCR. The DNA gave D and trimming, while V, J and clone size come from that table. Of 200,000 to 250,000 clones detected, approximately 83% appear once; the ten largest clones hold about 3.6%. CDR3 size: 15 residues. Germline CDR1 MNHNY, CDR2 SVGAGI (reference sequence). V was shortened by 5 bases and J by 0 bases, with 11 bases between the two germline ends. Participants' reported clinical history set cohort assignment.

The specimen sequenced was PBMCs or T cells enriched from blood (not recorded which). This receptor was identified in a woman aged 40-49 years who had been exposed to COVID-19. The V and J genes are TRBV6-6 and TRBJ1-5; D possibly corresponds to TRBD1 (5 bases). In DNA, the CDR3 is TGTGCCAGCAGTAGACAGTTAGATAGCAATCAGCCCCAGCATTTT. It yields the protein CASSRQLDSNQPQHF.